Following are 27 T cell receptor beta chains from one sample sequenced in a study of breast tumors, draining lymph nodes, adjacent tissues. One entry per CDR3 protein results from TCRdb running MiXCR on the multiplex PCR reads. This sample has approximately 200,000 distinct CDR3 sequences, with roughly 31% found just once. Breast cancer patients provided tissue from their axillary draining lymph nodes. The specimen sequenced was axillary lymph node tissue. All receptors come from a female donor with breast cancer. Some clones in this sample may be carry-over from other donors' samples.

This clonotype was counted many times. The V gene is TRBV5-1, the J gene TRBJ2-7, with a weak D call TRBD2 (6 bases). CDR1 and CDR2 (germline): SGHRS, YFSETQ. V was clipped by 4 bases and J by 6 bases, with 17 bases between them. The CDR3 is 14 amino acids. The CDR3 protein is CASSPTELGGEQYF. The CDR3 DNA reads TGCGCCAGCAGCCCCACCGAATTGGGGGGCGAGCAGTACTTC.

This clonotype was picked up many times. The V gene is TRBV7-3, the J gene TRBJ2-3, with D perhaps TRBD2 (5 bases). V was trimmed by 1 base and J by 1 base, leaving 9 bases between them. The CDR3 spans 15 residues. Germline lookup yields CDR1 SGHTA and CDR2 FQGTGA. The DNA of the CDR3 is TGTGCCAGCAGCTTAAGAGGACTTCGCACAGATACGCAGTATTTT. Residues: CASSLRGLRTDTQYF.

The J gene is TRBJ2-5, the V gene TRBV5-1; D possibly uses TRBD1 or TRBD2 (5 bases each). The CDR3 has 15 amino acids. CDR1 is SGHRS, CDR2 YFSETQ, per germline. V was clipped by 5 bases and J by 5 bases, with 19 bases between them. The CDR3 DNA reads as TGCGCCAGCAGTCCCGGATGGGACGTCTGGGAGACCCAGTACTTC. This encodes CASSPGWDVWETQYF. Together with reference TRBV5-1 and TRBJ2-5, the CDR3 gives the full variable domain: KAGVTQTPRYLIKTRGQQVTLSCSPISGHRSVSWYQQTPGQGLQFLFEYFSETQRNKGNFPGRFSGRQFSNSRSEMNVSTLELGDSALYLCASSPGWDVWETQYFGPGTRLLVL.

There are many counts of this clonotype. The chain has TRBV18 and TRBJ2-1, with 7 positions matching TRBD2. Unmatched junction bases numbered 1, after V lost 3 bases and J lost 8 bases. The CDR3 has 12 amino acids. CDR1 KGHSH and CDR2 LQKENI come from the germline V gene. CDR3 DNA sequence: TGTGCCAGCTCACCCGCGGGGGATGAGCAGTTCTTC. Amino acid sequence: CASSPAGDEQFF.

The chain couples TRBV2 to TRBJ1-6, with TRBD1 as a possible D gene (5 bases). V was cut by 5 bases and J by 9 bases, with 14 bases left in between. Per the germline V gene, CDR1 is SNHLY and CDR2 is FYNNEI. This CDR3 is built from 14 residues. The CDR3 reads CASSQGLAGSPLHF. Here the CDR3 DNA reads TGTGCCAGCAGTCAGGGACTAGCGGGTTCACCCCTCCACTTT.

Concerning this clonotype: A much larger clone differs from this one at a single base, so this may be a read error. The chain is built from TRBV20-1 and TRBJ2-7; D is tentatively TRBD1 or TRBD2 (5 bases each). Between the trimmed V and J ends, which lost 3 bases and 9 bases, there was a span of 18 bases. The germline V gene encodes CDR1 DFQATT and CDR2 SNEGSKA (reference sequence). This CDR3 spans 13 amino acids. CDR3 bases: TGCAGTGCTAGCGGGGCAGACGTCGACGCGCAGTACTTC. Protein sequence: CSASGADVDAQYF.

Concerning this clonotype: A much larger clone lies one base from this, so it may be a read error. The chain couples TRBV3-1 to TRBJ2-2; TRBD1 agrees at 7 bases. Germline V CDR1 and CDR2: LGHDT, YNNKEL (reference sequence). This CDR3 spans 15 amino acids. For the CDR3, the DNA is TGTCCCAGCAGCCAAGGGGACAGGAACACCGGGGAGCTGTTTTTT. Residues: CPSSQGDRNTGELFF.

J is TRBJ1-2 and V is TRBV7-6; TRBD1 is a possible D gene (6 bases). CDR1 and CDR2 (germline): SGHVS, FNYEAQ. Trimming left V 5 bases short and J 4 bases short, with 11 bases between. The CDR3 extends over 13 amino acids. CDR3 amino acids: CASSRGGVYGYTF. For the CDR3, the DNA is TGTGCCAGCAGCCGAGGGGGAGTCTATGGCTACACCTTC.

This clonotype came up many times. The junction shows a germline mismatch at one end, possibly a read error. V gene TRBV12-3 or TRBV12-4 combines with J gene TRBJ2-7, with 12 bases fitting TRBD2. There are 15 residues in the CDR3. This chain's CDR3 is CASSVLAGGIYEQHF. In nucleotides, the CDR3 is TGTGCCAGCAGTGTACTAGCGGGAGGAATCTACGAGCAGCACTTC.

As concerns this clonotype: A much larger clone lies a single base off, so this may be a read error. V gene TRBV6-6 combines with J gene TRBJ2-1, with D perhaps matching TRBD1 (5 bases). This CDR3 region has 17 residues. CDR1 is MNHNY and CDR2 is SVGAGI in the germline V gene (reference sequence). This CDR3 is CASSYFGREQEYNEQVF. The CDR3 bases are TGTGCCAGCAGTTACTTCGGCAGGGAACAAGAGTACAATGAGCAGGTCTTC.

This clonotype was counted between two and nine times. CDR3 coding DNA: TGTGCCAGCAGCCTCCTCATCGGGGAGGCTTTCTTT. Amino acids: CASSLLIGEAFF. The chain uses TRBV7-9 and TRBJ1-1; D is unclear. Germline lookup yields CDR1 SEHNR and CDR2 FQNEAQ (reference sequence). V lost 5 bases and J 11 bases, leaving 15 bases between the germline ends. CDR3 length: 12 amino acids. Full variable domain (rest looked up from reference TRBV7-9 and TRBJ1-1): DTGVSQNPRHKITKRGQNVTFRCDPISEHNRLYWYRQTLGQGPEFLTYFQNEAQLEKSRLLSDRFSAERPKGSFSTLEIQRTEQGDSAMYLCASSLLIGEAFFGQGTRLTVV.

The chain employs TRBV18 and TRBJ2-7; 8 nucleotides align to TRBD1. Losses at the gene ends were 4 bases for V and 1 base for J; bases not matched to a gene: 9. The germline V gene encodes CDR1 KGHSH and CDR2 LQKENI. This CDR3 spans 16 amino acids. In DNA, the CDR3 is TGTGCCAGCTCACGGGCCCAGGGGGCGATTTCCTACGAGCAGTACTTC. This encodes CASSRAQGAISYEQYF.

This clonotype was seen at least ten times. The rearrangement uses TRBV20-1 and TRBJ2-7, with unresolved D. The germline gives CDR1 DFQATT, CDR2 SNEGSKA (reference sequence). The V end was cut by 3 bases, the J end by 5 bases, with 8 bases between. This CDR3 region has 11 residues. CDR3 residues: CSARIEHEQYF. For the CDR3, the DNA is TGCAGTGCTAGGATAGAGCACGAGCAGTACTTC.

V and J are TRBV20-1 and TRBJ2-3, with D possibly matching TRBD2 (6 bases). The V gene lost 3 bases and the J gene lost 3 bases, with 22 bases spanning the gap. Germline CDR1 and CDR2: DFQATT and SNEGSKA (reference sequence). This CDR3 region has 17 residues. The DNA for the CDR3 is TGCAGTGCTAGGGCGTTCGGGACTGACGGATGGACAGATACGCAGTATTTT. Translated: CSARAFGTDGWTDTQYF.

This CDR3 reads CASNRGGTVNEQFF. The CDR3 DNA reads as TGTGCCAGCAATCGCGGCGGGACCGTCAACGAGCAGTTCTTC. The V gene is TRBV6-6, the J gene TRBJ2-1, with TRBD2 as a possible D gene (6 bases). V was cut by 7 bases and J by 10 bases, with 20 bases left in between. Germline loops: CDR1 MNHNY, CDR2 SVGAGI (reference sequence). This CDR3 contains 14 residues.

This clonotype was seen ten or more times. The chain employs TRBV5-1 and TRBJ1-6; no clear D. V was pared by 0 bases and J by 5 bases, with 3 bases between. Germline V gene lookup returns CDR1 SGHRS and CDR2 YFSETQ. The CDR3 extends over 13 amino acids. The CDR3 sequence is CASSLDDNSPLHF. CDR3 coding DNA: TGCGCCAGCAGCTTGGACGATAATTCACCCCTCCACTTT.

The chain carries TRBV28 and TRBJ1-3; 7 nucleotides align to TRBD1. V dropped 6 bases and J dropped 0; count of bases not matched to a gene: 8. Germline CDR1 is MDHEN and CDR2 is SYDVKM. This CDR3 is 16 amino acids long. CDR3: CASRRITGASGNTIYF. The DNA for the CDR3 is TGTGCCAGCAGAAGGATAACAGGGGCCTCTGGAAACACCATATATTTT.

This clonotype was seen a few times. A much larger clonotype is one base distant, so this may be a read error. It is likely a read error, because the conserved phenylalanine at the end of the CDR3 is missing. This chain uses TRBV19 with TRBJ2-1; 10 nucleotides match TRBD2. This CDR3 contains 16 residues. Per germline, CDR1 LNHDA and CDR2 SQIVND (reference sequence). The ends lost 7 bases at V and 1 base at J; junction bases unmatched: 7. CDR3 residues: CASMITTSGSYNEQFS. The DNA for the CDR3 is TGTGCCAGTATGATCACGACTAGCGGGTCCTACAATGAGCAGTTCTCC.

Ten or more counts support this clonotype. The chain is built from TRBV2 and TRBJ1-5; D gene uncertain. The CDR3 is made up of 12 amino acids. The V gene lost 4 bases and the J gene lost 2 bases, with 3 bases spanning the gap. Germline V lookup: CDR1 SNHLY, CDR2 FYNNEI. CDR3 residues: CASSGGNQPQHF. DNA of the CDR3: TGTGCCAGCAGTGGGGGCAATCAGCCCCAGCATTTT.

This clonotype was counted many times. The CDR3 protein is CASSLERNVYNEQFF. In DNA, the CDR3 is TGCGCCAGCAGCTTGGAAAGGAACGTCTACAATGAGCAGTTCTTC. The chain recombines TRBV5-1 with TRBJ2-1; D uncertain. V was pared by 0 bases and J by 3 bases, with 10 bases between. The CDR3 extends over 15 amino acids. Germline CDR1 reads SGHRS; CDR2 reads YFSETQ.

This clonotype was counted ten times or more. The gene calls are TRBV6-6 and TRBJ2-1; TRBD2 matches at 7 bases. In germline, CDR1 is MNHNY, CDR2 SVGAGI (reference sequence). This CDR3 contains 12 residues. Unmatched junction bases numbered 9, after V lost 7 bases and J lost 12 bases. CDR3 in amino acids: CASKLGLFAQFF. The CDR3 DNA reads TGTGCCAGCAAATTGGGACTATTTGCGCAGTTCTTC.

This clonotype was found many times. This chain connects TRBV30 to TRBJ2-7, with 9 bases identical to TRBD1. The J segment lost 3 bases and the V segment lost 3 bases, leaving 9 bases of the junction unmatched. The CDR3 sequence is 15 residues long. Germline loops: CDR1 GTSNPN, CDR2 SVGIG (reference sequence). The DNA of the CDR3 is TGTGCCTGGAGGGCCACAGGGGGCCCTTTCTACGAGCAGTACTTC. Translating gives CAWRATGGPFYEQYF.

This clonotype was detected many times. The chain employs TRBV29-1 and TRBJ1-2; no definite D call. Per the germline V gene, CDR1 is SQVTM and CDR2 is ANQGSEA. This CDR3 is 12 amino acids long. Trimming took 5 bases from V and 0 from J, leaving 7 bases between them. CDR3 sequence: CSVHRANYGYTF. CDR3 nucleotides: TGCAGCGTTCACAGAGCTAACTATGGCTACACCTTC.

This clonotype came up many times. The DNA for the CDR3 is TGTGCCAGCAGCTTCCAGGAGGGGTACGAGCAGTACTTC. This codes for CASSFQEGYEQYF. The chain employs TRBV7-2 and TRBJ2-7; D may be TRBD2 (6 bases). V lost 3 bases and J 4 bases, leaving 10 bases between the germline ends. Germline V gene data show CDR1 as SGHTA and CDR2 as FQGNSA. This CDR3 is 13 amino acids long.

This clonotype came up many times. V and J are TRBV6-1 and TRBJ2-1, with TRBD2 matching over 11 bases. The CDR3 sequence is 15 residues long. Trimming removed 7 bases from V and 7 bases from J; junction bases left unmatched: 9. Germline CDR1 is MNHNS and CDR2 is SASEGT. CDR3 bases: TGTGCCAGCATTTTACTAGCGGGAGTGGGGAATGAGCAGTTCTTC. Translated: CASILLAGVGNEQFF.

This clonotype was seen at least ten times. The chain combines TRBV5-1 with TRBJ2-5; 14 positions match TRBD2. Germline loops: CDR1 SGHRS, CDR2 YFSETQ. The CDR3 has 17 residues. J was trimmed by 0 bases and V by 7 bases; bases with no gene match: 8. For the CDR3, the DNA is TGCGCCAGCCATCCCGGGACTAGCGGGGGTTACCAAGAGACCCAGTACTTC. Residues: CASHPGTSGGYQETQYF. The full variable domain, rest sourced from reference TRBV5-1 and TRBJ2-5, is KAGVTQTPRYLIKTRGQQVTLSCSPISGHRSVSWYQQTPGQGLQFLFEYFSETQRNKGNFPGRFSGRQFSNSRSEMNVSTLELGDSALYLCASHPGTSGGYQETQYFGPGTRLLVL.

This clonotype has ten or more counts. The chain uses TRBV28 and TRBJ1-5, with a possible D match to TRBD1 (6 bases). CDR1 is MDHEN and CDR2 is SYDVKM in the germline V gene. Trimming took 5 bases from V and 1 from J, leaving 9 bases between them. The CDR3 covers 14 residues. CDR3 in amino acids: CASSPGTSNQPQHF. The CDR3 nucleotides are TGTGCCAGCAGTCCTGGGACAAGCAATCAGCCCCAGCATTTT.